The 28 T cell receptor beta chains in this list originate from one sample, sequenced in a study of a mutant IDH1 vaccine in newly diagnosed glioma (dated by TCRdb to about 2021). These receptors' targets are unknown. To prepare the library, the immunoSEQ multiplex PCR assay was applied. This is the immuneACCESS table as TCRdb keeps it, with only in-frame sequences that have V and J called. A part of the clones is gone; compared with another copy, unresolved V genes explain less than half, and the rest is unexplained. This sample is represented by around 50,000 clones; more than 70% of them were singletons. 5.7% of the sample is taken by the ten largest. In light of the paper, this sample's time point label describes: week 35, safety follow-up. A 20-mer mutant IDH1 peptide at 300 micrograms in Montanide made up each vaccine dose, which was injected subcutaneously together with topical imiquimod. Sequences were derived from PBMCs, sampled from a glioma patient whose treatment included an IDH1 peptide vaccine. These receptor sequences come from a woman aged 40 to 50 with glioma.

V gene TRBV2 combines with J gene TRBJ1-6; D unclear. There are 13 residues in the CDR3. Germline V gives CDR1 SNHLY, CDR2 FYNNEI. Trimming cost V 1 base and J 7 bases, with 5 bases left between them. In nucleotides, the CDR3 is TGTGCCAGCAGTGAAGTGGCCAATTCACCCCTCCACTTT. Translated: CASSEVANSPLHF.

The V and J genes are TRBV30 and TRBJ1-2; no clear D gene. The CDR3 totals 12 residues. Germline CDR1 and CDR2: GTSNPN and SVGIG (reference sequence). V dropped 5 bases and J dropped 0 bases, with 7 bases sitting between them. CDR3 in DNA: TGTGCCTGGTCCCCTACTAACTATGGCTACACCTTC. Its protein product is CAWSPTNYGYTF.

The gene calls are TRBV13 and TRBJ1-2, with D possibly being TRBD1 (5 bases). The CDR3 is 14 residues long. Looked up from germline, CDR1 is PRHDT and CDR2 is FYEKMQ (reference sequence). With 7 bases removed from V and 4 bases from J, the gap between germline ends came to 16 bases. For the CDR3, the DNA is TGTGCCAGCACCCACCCAGGACACCCCTATGGCTACACCTTC. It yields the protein CASTHPGHPYGYTF.

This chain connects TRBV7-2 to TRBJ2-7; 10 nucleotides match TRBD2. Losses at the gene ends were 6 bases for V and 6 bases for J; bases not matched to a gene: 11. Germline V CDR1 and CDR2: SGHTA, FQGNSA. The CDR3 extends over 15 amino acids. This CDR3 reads CASRLRSGGAVEQYF. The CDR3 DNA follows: TGTGCCAGCAGGCTCAGGAGCGGGGGGGCGGTCGAGCAGTACTTC.

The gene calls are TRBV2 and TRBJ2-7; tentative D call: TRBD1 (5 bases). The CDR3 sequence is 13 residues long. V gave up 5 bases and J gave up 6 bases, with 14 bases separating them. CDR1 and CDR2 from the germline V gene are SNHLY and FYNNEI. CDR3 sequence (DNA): TGTGCCAGCAGTCCCAGGGTAATGGGCGAGCAGTACTTC. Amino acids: CASSPRVMGEQYF.

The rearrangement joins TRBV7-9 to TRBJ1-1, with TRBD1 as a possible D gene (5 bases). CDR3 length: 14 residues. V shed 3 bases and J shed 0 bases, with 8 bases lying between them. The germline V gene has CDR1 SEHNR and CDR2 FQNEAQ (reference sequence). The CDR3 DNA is TGTGCCAGCAGCTTTGGGGGGATGAACACTGAAGCTTTCTTT. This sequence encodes CASSFGGMNTEAFF.

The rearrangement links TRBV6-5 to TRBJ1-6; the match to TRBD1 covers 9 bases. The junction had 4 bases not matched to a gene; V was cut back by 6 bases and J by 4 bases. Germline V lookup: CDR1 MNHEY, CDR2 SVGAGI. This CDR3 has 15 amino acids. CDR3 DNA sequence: TGTGCCAGCAGCCAGACAGGGGGGTATAATTCACCCCTCCACTTT. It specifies CASSQTGGYNSPLHF.

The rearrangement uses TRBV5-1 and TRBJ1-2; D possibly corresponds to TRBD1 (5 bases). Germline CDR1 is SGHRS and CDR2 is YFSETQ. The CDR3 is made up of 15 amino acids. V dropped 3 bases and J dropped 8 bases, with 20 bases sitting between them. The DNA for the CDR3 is TGCGCCAGCAGCTCGGGAGCGATGGGGGTGTGGGGCTACACCTTC. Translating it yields CASSSGAMGVWGYTF.

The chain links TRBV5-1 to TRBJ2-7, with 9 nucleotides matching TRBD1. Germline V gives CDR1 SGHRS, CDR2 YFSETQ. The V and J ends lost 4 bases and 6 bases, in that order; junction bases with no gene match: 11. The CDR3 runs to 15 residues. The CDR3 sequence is CASSILPGQGTEQYF. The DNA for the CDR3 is TGCGCCAGCAGCATCCTGCCGGGACAGGGAACCGAGCAGTACTTC.

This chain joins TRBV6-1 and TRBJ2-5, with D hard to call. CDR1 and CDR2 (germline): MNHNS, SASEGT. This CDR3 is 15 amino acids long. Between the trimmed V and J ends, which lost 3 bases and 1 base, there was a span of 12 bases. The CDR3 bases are TGTGCCAGCAGTGATCCCTTGGGGTCCCAAGAGACCCAGTACTTC. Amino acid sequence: CASSDPLGSQETQYF.

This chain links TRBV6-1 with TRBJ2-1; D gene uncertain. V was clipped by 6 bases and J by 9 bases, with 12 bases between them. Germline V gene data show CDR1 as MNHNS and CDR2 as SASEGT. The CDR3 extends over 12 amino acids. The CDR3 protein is CASSARWTEQFF. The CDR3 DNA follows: TGTGCCAGCAGCGCCAGGTGGACTGAGCAGTTCTTC.

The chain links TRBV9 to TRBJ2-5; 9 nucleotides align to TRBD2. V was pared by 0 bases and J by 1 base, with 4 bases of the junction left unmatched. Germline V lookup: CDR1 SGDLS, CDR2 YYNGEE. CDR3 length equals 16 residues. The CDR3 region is CASSVAAGGLQETQYF. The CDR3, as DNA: TGTGCCAGCAGCGTAGCAGCGGGAGGCCTCCAAGAGACCCAGTACTTC. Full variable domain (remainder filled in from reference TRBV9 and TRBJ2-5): DSGVTQTPKHLITATGQRVTLRCSPRSGDLSVYWYQQSLDQGLQFLIQYYNGEERAKGNILERFSAQQFPDLHSELNLSSLELGDSALYFCASSVAAGGLQETQYFGPGTRLLVL.

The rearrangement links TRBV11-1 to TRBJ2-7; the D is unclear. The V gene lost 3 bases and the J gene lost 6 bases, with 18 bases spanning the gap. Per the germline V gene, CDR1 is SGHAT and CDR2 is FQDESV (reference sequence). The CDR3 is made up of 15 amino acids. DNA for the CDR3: TGTGCCAGCAGCTTCAGTGACTCCGGCACTACCGAGCAGTACTTC. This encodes CASSFSDSGTTEQYF.

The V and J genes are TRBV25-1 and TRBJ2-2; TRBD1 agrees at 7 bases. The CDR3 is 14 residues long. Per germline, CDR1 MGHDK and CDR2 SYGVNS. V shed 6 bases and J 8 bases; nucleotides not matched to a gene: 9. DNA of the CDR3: TGTGCCAGCAGGCCAAACAGGGGTGTTGGGGAGCTGTTTTTT. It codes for CASRPNRGVGELFF.

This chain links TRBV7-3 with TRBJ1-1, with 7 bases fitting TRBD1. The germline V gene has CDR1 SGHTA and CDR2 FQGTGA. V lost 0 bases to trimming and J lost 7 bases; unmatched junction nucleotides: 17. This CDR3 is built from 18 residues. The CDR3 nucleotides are TGTGCCAGCAGCTTAACGCCCACCTCGACAGGGTTAACTGGTGAAGCTTTCTTT. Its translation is CASSLTPTSTGLTGEAFF. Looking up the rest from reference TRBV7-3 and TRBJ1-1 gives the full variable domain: GAGVSQTPSNKVTEKGKYVELRCDPISGHTALYWYRQSLGQGPEFLIYFQGTGAADDSGLPNDRFFAVRPEGSVSTLKIQRTERGDSAVYLCASSLTPTSTGLTGEAFFGQGTRLTVV.

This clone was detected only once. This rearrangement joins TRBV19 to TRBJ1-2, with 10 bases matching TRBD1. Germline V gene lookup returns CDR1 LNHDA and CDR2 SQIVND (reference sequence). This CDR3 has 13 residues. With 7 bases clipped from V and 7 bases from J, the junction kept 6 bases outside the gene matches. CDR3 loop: CASTLGQGFGYTF. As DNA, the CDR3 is TGTGCCAGTACGCTGGGACAGGGGTTTGGCTACACCTTC. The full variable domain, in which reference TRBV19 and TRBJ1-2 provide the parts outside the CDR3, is DGGITQSPKYLFRKEGQNVTLSCEQNLNHDAMYWYRQDPGQGLRLIYYSQIVNDFQKGDIAEGYSVSREKKESFPLTVTSAQKNPTAFYLCASTLGQGFGYTFGSGTRLTVV.

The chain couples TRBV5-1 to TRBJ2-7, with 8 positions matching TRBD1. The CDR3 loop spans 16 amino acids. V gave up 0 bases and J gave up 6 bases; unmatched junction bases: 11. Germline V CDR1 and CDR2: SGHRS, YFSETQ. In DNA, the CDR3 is TGCGCCAGCAGCTTGGCATGGGACAGGACCCCCACCGAGCAGTACTTC. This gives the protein CASSLAWDRTPTEQYF.

Written as DNA, the CDR3 is TGTGCCAGCAGACCTGTACGAAGGATTTCGGATACGCAGTATTTT. Translated: CASRPVRRISDTQYF. This rearrangement joins TRBV11-2 to TRBJ2-3, with unresolved D. Trimming took off 6 bases at V and 6 bases at J, with 19 bases between the two ends. This CDR3 is built from 15 residues. Looked up from germline, CDR1 is SGHAT and CDR2 is FQNNGV.

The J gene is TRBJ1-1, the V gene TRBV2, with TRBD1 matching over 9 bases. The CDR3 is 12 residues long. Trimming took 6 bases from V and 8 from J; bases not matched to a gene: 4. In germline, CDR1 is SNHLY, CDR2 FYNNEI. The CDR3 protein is CASRGQGGEAFF. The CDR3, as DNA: TGTGCCAGCAGGGGACAGGGCGGAGAAGCTTTCTTT.

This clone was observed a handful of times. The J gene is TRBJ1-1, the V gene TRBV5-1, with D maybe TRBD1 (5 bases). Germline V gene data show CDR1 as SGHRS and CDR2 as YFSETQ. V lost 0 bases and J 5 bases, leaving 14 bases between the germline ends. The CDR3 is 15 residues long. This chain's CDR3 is CASSLDGGSWTEAFF. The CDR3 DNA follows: TGCGCCAGCAGCTTGGACGGGGGGAGTTGGACTGAAGCTTTCTTT.

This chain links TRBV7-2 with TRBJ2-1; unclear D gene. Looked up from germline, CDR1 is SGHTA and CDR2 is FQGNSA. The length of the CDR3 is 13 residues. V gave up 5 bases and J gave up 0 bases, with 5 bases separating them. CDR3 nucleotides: TGTGCCAGCAGCCCCCGCTCCTACAATGAGCAGTTCTTC. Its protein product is CASSPRSYNEQFF.

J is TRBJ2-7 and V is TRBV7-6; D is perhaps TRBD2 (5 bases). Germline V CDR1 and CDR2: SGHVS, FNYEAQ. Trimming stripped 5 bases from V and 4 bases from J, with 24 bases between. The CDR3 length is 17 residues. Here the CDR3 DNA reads TGTGCCAGCAGCCATCGGCCCTACCACGGGGATTTTTACGAGCAGTACTTC. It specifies CASSHRPYHGDFYEQYF.

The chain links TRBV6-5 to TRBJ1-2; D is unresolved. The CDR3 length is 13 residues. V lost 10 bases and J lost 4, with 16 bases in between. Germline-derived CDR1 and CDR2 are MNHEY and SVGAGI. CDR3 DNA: TGTGCCACCCATGGGAGCAGATTCTATGGCTACACCTTC. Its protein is CATHGSRFYGYTF.

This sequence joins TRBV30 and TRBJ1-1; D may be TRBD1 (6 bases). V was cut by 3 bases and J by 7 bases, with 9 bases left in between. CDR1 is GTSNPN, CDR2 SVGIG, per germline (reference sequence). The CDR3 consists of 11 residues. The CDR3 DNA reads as TGTGCCTGGAGAGGGGGGTATGAAGCTTTCTTT. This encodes CAWRGGYEAFF.

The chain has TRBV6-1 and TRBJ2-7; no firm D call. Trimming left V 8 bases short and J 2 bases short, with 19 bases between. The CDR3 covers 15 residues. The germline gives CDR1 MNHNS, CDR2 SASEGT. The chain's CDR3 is CASRAPPTGTYEQYF. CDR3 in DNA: TGTGCCAGCCGGGCGCCCCCCACTGGTACCTACGAGCAGTACTTC.

The CDR3 DNA reads as TGTGCCAGCAGCTTGAACGGGGGGGCCCAAGAGACCCAGTACTTC. It codes for CASSLNGGAQETQYF. This chain connects TRBV5-5 to TRBJ2-5; 8 nucleotides agree with TRBD2. V lost 1 base to trimming and J lost 1 base; unmatched junction nucleotides: 3. The CDR3 extends over 15 amino acids. Germline loops: CDR1 SGHKS, CDR2 YYEKEE (reference sequence). Full variable domain (remainder filled in from reference TRBV5-5 and TRBJ2-5): DAGVTQSPTHLIKTRGQQVTLRCSPISGHKSVSWYQQVLGQGPQFIFQYYEKEERGRGNFPDRFSARQFPNYSSELNVNALLLGDSALYLCASSLNGGAQETQYFGPGTRLLVL.

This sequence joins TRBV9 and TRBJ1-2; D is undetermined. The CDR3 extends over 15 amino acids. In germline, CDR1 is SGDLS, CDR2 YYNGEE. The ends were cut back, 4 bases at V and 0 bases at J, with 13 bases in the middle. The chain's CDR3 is CASSPNVAPNYGYTF. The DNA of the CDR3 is TGTGCCAGCAGCCCTAATGTAGCGCCTAACTATGGCTACACCTTC.

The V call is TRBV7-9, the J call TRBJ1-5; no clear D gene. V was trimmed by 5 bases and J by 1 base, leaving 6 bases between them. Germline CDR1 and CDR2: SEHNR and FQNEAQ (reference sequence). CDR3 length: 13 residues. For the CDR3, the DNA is TGTGCCAGCAGCAAGGACAGCAATCAGCCCCAGCATTTT. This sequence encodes CASSKDSNQPQHF.